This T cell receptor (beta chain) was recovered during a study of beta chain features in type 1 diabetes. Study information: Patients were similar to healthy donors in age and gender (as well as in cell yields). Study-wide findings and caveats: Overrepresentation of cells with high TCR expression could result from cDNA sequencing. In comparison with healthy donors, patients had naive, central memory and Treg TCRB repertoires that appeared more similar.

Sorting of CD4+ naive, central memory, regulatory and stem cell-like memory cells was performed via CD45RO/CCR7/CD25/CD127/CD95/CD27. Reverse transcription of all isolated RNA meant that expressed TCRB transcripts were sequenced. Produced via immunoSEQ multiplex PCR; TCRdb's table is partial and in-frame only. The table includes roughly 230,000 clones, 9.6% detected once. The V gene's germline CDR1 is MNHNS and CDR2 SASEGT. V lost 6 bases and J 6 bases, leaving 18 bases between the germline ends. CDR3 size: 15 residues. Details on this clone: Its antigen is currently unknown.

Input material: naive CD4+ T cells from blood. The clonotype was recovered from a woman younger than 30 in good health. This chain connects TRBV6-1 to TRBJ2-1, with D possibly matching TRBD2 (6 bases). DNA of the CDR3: TGTGCCAGCAGGCGGGGTTCCGGGATCTCCAATGAGCAGTTCTTC. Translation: CASRRGSGISNEQFF.